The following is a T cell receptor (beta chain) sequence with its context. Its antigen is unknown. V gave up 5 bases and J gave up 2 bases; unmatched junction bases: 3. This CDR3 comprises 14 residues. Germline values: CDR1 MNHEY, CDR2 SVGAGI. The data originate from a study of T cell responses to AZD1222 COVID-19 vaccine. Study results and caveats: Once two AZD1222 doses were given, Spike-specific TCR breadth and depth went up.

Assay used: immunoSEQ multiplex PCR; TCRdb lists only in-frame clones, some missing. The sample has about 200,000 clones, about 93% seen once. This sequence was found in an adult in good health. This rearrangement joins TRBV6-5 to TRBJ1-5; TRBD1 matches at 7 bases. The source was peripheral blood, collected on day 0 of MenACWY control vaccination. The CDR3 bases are TGTGCCAGCAGTAACAGGGGTGGCAATCAGCCCCAGCATTTT. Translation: CASSNRGGNQPQHF.